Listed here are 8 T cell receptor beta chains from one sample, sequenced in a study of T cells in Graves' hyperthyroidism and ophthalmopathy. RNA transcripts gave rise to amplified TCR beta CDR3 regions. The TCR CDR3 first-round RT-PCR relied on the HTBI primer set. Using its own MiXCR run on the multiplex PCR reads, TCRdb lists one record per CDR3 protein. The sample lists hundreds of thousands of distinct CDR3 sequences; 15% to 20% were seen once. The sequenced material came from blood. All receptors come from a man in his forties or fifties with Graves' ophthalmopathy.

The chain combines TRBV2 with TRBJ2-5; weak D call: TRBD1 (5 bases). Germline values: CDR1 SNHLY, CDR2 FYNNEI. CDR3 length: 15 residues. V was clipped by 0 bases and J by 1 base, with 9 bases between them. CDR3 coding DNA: TGTGCCAGCAGTGAAGCATGGGGCAGCCAAGAGACCCAGTACTTC. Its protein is CASSEAWGSQETQYF.

The CDR3 sequence is CSASSASGRTDTQYF. The CDR3 DNA sequence: TGCAGTGCTAGTTCCGCTAGCGGCCGCACAGATACGCAGTATTTT. The J gene is TRBJ2-3, the V gene TRBV20-1, with TRBD2 identical over 7 bases. The CDR3 is 15 residues long. After removal of 3 bases from V and 1 base from J, the junction contained 7 bases not matched to a gene. CDR1 is DFQATT, CDR2 SNEGSKA, per germline (reference sequence).

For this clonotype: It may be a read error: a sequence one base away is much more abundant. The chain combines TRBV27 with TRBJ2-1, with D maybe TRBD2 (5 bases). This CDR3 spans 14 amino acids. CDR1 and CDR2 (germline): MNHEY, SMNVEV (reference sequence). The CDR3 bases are TGTGCCAGCAGTATAACGGGAATCTACAATGAGCAGCTCTTC. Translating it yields CASSITGIYNEQLF.

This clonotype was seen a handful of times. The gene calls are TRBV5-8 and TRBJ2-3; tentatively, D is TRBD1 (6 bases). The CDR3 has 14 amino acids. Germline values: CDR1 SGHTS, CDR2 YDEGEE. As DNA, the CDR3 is TGTGCTCTCTCACAGGGCTCTGGGTATGGTACGCAGTATTTT. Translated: CALSQGSGYGTQYF.

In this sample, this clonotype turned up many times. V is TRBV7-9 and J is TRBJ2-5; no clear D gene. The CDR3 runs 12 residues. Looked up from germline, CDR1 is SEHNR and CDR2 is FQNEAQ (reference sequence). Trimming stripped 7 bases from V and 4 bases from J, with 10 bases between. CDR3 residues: CASTTISETQYF. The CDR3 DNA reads TGTGCCAGCACAACCATATCAGAGACCCAGTACTTC.

For the CDR3, the DNA is TGTGCCAGTAGTACGAATTCCGGGACGGGAAACACCGGGGAGCTGTTTTTT. It is translated as CASSTNSGTGNTGELFF. V and J are TRBV19 and TRBJ2-2, with D perhaps being TRBD1 or TRBD2 (5 bases each). This CDR3 contains 17 residues. Germline loops: CDR1 LNHDA, CDR2 SQIVND (reference sequence). The germline V and J ends were trimmed by 4 bases and 2 bases, with 17 bases remaining between them.

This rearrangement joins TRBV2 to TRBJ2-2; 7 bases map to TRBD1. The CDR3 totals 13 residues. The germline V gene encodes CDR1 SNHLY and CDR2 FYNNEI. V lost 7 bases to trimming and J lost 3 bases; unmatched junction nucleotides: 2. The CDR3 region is CASKTGHTGELFF. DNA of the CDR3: TGTGCCAGCAAGACAGGGCACACCGGGGAGCTGTTTTTT.

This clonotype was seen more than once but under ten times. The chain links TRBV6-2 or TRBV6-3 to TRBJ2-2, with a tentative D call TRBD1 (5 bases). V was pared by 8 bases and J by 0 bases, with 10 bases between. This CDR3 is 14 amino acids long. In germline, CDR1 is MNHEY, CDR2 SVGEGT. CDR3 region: CASLLRANTGELFF. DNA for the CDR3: TGTGCCAGCCTTCTCAGGGCGAACACCGGGGAGCTGTTTTTT.